This TCR beta chain was sequenced in a study of OX40 agonist ivuxolimab in advanced cancers. Study background: Ivuxolimab, an agonistic anti-OX40 (CD134) antibody, was given to patients. Dose-escalation patients suffered from hepatocellular carcinoma, melanoma, renal cell or head and neck cancer.

TCRdb's table, derived via immunoSEQ multiplex PCR, lists solely in-frame clones and lacks some. The top ten hold under 7% of the sample, which has 75,000 to 100,000 clones, approximately 80% seen once. Study results and limitations: Also present in some nonresponders was a low level of normalized T-cell clonal expansion.

A remark on this clone: Its antigen is undetermined.

The V gene end was trimmed by 5 bases and the J gene end by 4 bases; junction bases not matched to a gene: 7. From germline, CDR1 is SEHNR and CDR2 FQNEAQ (reference sequence). This CDR3 region has 15 residues. Specimen: CD4+ or CD8+ T cells sorted from blood, collected in a trial of the OX40 agonist ivuxolimab. This chain joins TRBV7-9 and TRBJ1-3; TRBD1 aligns across 8 bases. The TCR sequence derives from an adult with an advanced solid tumor such as melanoma, head and neck, liver or kidney cancer. CDR3 DNA sequence: TGTGCCAGCAGCCGGACAGGGACGGACGGAAACACCATATATTTT. Residues: CASSRTGTDGNTIYF. The full variable domain, its missing parts supplied by reference TRBV7-9 and TRBJ1-3, is DTGVSQNPRHKITKRGQNVTFRCDPISEHNRLYWYRQTLGQGPEFLTYFQNEAQLEKSRLLSDRFSAERPKGSFSTLEIQRTEQGDSAMYLCASSRTGTDGNTIYFGEGSWLTVV.